This T cell receptor beta chain was documented in a study of control samples from healthy donors and cancer patients. V was clipped by 3 bases and J by 8 bases, with 11 bases between them. The CDR3 is made up of 12 amino acids. In germline, CDR1 is GTSNPN, CDR2 SVGIG (reference sequence). The data were produced by immunoSEQ multiplex PCR, yet TCRdb's version contains in-frame clones alone and is incomplete. The sample lists 65,000 to 80,000 clones, around 90% occurring once. V usage is TRBV30 and J usage is TRBJ2-1, with D perhaps matching TRBD2 (6 bases). The sequencing sample was made of PBMCs. The sequence came from a woman aged 50 to 60 with colorectal cancer. The chain's CDR3 is CAWRTASDEQFF. For the CDR3, the DNA is TGTGCCTGGAGGACAGCTAGCGATGAGCAGTTCTTC.